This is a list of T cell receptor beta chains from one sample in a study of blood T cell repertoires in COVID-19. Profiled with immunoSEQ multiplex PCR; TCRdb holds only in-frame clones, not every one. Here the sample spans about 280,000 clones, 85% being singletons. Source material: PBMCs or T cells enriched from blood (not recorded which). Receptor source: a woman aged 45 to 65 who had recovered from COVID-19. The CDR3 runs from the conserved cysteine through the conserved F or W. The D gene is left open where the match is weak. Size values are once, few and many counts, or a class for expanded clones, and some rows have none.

CDR3 DNA: TGTGCCAGCAGCTTAACGAGCGCCGGGGAAAAACTGTTTTTT
CDR3 protein: CASSLTSAGEKLFF
V gene: TRBV7-2
CDR3 length: 14
J gene: TRBJ1-4
clone size: .
D gene: .

CDR3 DNA: TGCGCCAGCAGTTTTTTATGGCAGGGGGAAGATACGCAGTATTTT
CDR3 protein: CASSFLWQGEDTQYF
V gene: TRBV5-1
CDR3 length: 15
J gene: TRBJ2-3
clone size: .
D gene: TRBD1

CDR3 DNA: TGTGCCAGCAGCTCGACAGGAAACACCGGGGAGCTGTTTTTT
CDR3 protein: CASSSTGNTGELFF
V gene: TRBV7-2
CDR3 length: 14
J gene: TRBJ2-2
clone size: .
D gene: .

CDR3 DNA: TGTGCCAGTACACCCTTCGACATTAACTATGGCTACACCTTC
CDR3 protein: CASTPFDINYGYTF
V gene: TRBV19
CDR3 length: 14
J gene: TRBJ1-2
clone size: .
D gene: .

CDR3 DNA: TGTGCCAGCAGCCAATCCGCCAGGAATGAGCAGTTCTTC
CDR3 protein: CASSQSARNEQFF
V gene: TRBV16
CDR3 length: 13
J gene: TRBJ2-1
clone size: once
D gene: .

CDR3 DNA: TGTGCCAGCAGTACCGGGACAGTGAATTCACCCCTCCACTTT
CDR3 protein: CASSTGTVNSPLHF
V gene: TRBV2
CDR3 length: 14
J gene: TRBJ1-6
clone size: once
D gene: TRBD1

CDR3 DNA: TGTGCCAGCAGTGTCTCTAGCGTACTGACGACAGATACGCAGTATTTT
CDR3 protein: CASSVSSVLTTDTQYF
V gene: TRBV6-1
CDR3 length: 16
J gene: TRBJ2-3
clone size: .
D gene: .

CDR3 DNA: TGCGCCAGCAGCTTCAAGGGGGCCGGCACAGATACGCAGTATTTT
CDR3 protein: CASSFKGAGTDTQYF
V gene: TRBV5-1
CDR3 length: 15
J gene: TRBJ2-3
clone size: .
D gene: TRBD1

CDR3 DNA: TGTGCCGGACTCGGGACTAGCGGGGTCAATGAGCAGTTCTTC
CDR3 protein: CAGLGTSGVNEQFF
V gene: TRBV2
CDR3 length: 14
J gene: TRBJ2-1
clone size: .
D gene: TRBD2

CDR3 DNA: TGTGCCAGCAGCCTAGGGCGAGGGGGCGAGCAGTACTTC
CDR3 protein: CASSLGRGGEQYF
V gene: TRBV12-3/TRBV12-4
CDR3 length: 13
J gene: TRBJ2-7
clone size: .
D gene: .

CDR3 DNA: TGTGCCAGCAGCTGGACGAGCGGGAGGGAATACGAGCAGTACTTC
CDR3 protein: CASSWTSGREYEQYF
V gene: TRBV7-2
CDR3 length: 15
J gene: TRBJ2-7
clone size: .
D gene: TRBD2

CDR3 DNA: TGTGCCAGCAGCGTAGGGCTAGCGGGAGTTGAGACCCAGTACTTC
CDR3 protein: CASSVGLAGVETQYF
V gene: TRBV9
CDR3 length: 15
J gene: TRBJ2-5
clone size: .
D gene: TRBD2

CDR3 DNA: TGTGCCAGCAGTTTAATAGACACCATATATTTT
CDR3 protein: CASSLIDTIYF
V gene: TRBV12-3/TRBV12-4
CDR3 length: 11
J gene: TRBJ1-3
clone size: once
D gene: .

CDR3 DNA: TGTGCCAGCAGCTTAGGTGTGGTGGAGGATTACGAGCAGTACTTC
CDR3 protein: CASSLGVVEDYEQYF
V gene: TRBV7-9
CDR3 length: 15
J gene: TRBJ2-7
clone size: .
D gene: .

CDR3 DNA: TGTGCCAGCAGACAATCAAGCGGAAGTGAGCAGTTCTTC
CDR3 protein: CASRQSSGSEQFF
V gene: TRBV5-5
CDR3 length: 13
J gene: TRBJ2-1
clone size: .
D gene: .